There are a few counts of the clone carrying this T cell receptor beta chain. The antigen remains undetermined. Amplification of TCR beta CDR3 regions used RNA as the template. The study used the HTBI primer set for a first-round RT-PCR of the TCR CDR3. MiXCR, applied by TCRdb to the multiplex PCR reads, yields one record per CDR3 protein. The sample has 300,000 to 450,000 distinct CDR3 sequences; approximately 14% are singletons. The data were obtained in a study of T cells in Graves' hyperthyroidism and ophthalmopathy. Whole-study findings and limits: Blood also showed most of the thyroid clonotypes that were expanded above 0.001.

V dropped 1 base and J dropped 2; count of bases not matched to a gene: 8. CDR1 and CDR2 (germline): DFQATT, SNEGSKA (reference sequence). The CDR3 loop spans 17 amino acids. Over 18 months, lack of ophthalmopathy progression marked Graves' hyperthyroidism as stable. With a duration under 2 months, the hyperthyroidism was newly diagnosed in patients aged 18 to 65. Investigators excluded patients with uncontrolled infection, other autoimmune disease, pregnancy or lactation. The sequenced material came from blood. This receptor was identified in a woman aged 60 to 75 with Graves' hyperthyroidism. The V and J genes are TRBV20-1 and TRBJ2-7, with 13 nucleotides matching TRBD2. The CDR3 DNA follows: TGCAGTGCTAGAGTTCCGGGACTAGCGGGATTCACCTACGAGCAGTACTTC. It is translated as CSARVPGLAGFTYEQYF.